Given below is one T cell receptor (beta chain) in context. Sequencing templates came from extracted RNA that was reverse transcribed into cDNA. Assay used: immunoSEQ multiplex PCR; TCRdb lists only in-frame clones, some missing. The repertoire holds under 250,000 clones, with 50% to 60% as singletons. This entry comes from a study of CD8+ T cells in alopecia areata. Trimming took off 6 bases at V and 9 bases at J, with 12 bases between the two ends. Germline lookup yields CDR1 LNHDA and CDR2 SQIVND (reference sequence). This CDR3 spans 13 amino acids. Alopecia areata patients gave lesional scalp punch biopsies and peripheral blood samples. A FACSAria was used to sort CD4+ and CD8+ T cells. These cells came from PBMCs.

The sequences come from CD4+ T cells sorted from blood, collected at week 0. The sequence was obtained from a human donor with alopecia areata. The gene calls are TRBV19 and TRBJ2-6; D is uncertain. The CDR3 region is CASSTALFNVLTF. Written as DNA, the CDR3 is TGTGCCAGTAGCACTGCCTTATTCAACGTCCTGACTTTC.